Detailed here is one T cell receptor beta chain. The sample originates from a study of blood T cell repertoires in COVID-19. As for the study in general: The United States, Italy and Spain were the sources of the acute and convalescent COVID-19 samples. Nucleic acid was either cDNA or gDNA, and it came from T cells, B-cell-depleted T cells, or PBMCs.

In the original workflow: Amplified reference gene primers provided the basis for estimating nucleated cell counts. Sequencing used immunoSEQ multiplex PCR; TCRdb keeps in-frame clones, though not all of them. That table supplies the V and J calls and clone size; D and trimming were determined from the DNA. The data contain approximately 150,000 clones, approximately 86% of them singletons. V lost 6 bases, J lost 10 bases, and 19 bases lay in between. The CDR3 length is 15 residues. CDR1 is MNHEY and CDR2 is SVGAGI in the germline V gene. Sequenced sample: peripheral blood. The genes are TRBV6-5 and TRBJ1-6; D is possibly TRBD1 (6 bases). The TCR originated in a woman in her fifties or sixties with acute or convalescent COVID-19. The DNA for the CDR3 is TGTGCCAGCAGCCGAAACAGGGCTCGAAAATCACCCCTCCACTTT. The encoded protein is CASSRNRARKSPLHF.